Following are 14 T cell receptor beta chains from one sample sequenced in a study of cytomegalovirus exposure and HLA in healthy donors. TCRdb keeps only in-frame clones here, not all; method: immunoSEQ multiplex PCR. The table lists 200,000 or so clones, about nine tenths of them singletons. The source material was PBMCs. These receptors were obtained from a woman in her late teens or twenties in good health and CMV-seropositive.

The rearrangement links TRBV6-5 to TRBJ1-4; the D gene is possibly TRBD1 (6 bases). Germline V gives CDR1 MNHEY, CDR2 SVGAGI. This CDR3 is 15 amino acids long. V lost 6 bases and J 0 bases, leaving 11 bases between the germline ends. The CDR3 protein is CASRARQATNEKLFF. The CDR3 coding sequence is TGTGCCAGCAGAGCACGACAGGCAACTAATGAAAAACTGTTTTTT.

V usage is TRBV7-9 and J usage is TRBJ2-7; possible D gene TRBD1, 6 bases. The CDR3 extends over 15 amino acids. CDR1 and CDR2 (germline): SEHNR, FQNEAQ (reference sequence). Trimming pared 8 bases from V and 5 bases from J, leaving 22 bases between. CDR3 loop: CASGSLQGLEDEQYF. CDR3 sequence (DNA): TGTGCCAGCGGTTCATTACAGGGTTTAGAGGACGAGCAGTACTTC. Full variable domain (outside the CDR3, taken from reference TRBV7-9 and TRBJ2-7): DTGVSQNPRHKITKRGQNVTFRCDPISEHNRLYWYRQTLGQGPEFLTYFQNEAQLEKSRLLSDRFSAERPKGSFSTLEIQRTEQGDSAMYLCASGSLQGLEDEQYFGPGTRLTVT.

The CDR3: CASSLPLELDEQFF. The CDR3 DNA sequence: TGTGCCAGCAGCTTACCCCTCGAGCTCGATGAGCAGTTCTTC. V gene TRBV11-2 combines with J gene TRBJ2-1; D ambiguous. The CDR3 has 14 residues. The V gene's germline CDR1 is SGHAT and CDR2 FQNNGV. The V end lost 2 bases, the J end lost 8 bases, and 13 bases lay between the germline ends.

The CDR3 protein is CAIDAGRMNTEAFF. The CDR3 nucleotides are TGTGCCATCGACGCCGGGAGGATGAACACTGAAGCTTTCTTT. This chain uses TRBV5-4 with TRBJ1-1, with unresolved D. This CDR3 has 14 amino acids. CDR1 is SGHNT, CDR2 YYREEE, per germline (reference sequence). V gave up 9 bases and J gave up 0 bases, with 15 bases separating them.

This clone was found once. The J gene is TRBJ2-2, the V gene TRBV5-1; the match to TRBD1 covers 7 bases. This CDR3 spans 15 amino acids. CDR1 is SGHRS, CDR2 YFSETQ, per germline. The V gene end was trimmed by 4 bases and the J gene end by 1 base; junction bases not matched to a gene: 4. The CDR3 nucleotides are TGCGCCAGCAGCACGACAGGGTTGAACACCGGGGAGCTGTTTTTT. Translating it yields CASSTTGLNTGELFF.

The count of this clone is one. The rearrangement joins TRBV4-1 to TRBJ2-1, with 9 nucleotides matching TRBD2. Germline V CDR1 and CDR2: MGHRA, YSYEKL. V was pared by 4 bases and J by 4 bases, with 5 bases of the junction left unmatched. CDR3 length equals 15 residues. The CDR3 protein is CASSLGLAEYNEQFF. In nucleotides, the CDR3 is TGCGCCAGCAGCCTGGGACTAGCTGAATACAATGAGCAGTTCTTC.

The CDR3 here is CATSRDQGVRQPQHF. The CDR3 DNA sequence: TGTGCCACCAGCAGAGACCAGGGTGTTCGTCAGCCCCAGCATTTT. The chain joins TRBV15 to TRBJ1-5, with a weak D call TRBD1 (5 bases). Between the trimmed V and J ends, which lost 0 bases and 6 bases, there was a span of 12 bases. The germline CDR1 and CDR2 sequences are LNHNV and YYDKDF (reference sequence). This CDR3 contains 15 residues.

This rearrangement joins TRBV5-1 to TRBJ2-7, with 8 bases that match TRBD1. Germline loops: CDR1 SGHRS, CDR2 YFSETQ. The CDR3 is 14 amino acids. The V and J ends lost 7 bases and 3 bases, in that order; junction bases with no gene match: 9. CDR3 in amino acids: CASDPGTGYYEQYF. CDR3 bases: TGCGCCAGCGATCCCGGGACAGGCTACTACGAGCAGTACTTC.

V and J are TRBV19 and TRBJ1-5; 7 bases map to TRBD1. Trimming removed 4 bases from V and 4 bases from J; junction bases left unmatched: 7. CDR1 is LNHDA, CDR2 SQIVND, per germline (reference sequence). The CDR3 is 15 residues long. CDR3 DNA: TGTGCCAGTAGTACCTGGGACAGTCAAAATCAGCCCCAGCATTTT. It yields the protein CASSTWDSQNQPQHF.

The chain joins TRBV11-2 to TRBJ2-7; the D gene is possibly TRBD1 (6 bases). The V gene lost 6 bases and the J gene lost 5 bases, with 14 bases spanning the gap. The germline CDR1 and CDR2 sequences are SGHAT and FQNNGV. CDR3 length equals 13 residues. The CDR3 DNA sequence: TGTGCCAGCAGATCCTACAGGGTCCACGAGCAGTACTTC. Its protein is CASRSYRVHEQYF.

DNA of the CDR3: TGCAGCGGTAGCTCCGGGACAGATTACGAGCAGTACTTC. Protein product: CSGSSGTDYEQYF. The gene calls are TRBV29-1 and TRBJ2-7; 7 bases line up with TRBD1. The J segment lost 4 bases and the V segment lost 7 bases, leaving 10 bases of the junction unmatched. CDR3 length equals 13 residues. From germline, CDR1 is SQVTM and CDR2 ANQGSEA.

Note on this clone: This sequence may be a read error, since a much larger clone differs from it by one base. The chain is built from TRBV2 and TRBJ2-3; the match to TRBD2 covers 13 bases. Germline V gene lookup returns CDR1 SNHLY and CDR2 FYNNEI. Trimming at V came to 2 bases and at J to 2 bases, leaving 1 base not matched to a gene. This CDR3 region has 16 residues. In DNA form, the CDR3 reads TGTGCCAGCAGTGAAACTAGCGGGAGGGCCACAGATACGCAGTATTTT. Protein: CASSETSGRATDTQYF.

V is TRBV15 and J is TRBJ1-1; weak D call: TRBD1 (5 bases). V gave up 5 bases and J gave up 2 bases, with 21 bases separating them. This CDR3 contains 17 residues. From germline, CDR1 is LNHNV and CDR2 YYDKDF (reference sequence). CDR3 bases: TGTGCCACCAGCCCTCAGGTCGGTCAGGGCACCAACACTGAAGCTTTCTTT. The encoded protein is CATSPQVGQGTNTEAFF. The full variable domain, with the rest looked up from reference TRBV15 and TRBJ1-1, is DAMVIQNPRYQVTQFGKPVTLSCSQTLNHNVMYWYQQKSSQAPKLLFHYYDKDFNNEADTPDNFQSRRPNTSFCFLDIRSPGLGDTAMYLCATSPQVGQGTNTEAFFGQGTRLTVV.

The V call is TRBV30, the J call TRBJ2-3; 7 nucleotides line up with TRBD2. Germline CDR1 reads GTSNPN; CDR2 reads SVGIG (reference sequence). V gave up 1 base and J gave up 6 bases; unmatched junction bases: 19. This CDR3 has 18 residues. CDR3 DNA: TGTGCCTGGAGTGATCCTGGGGGAGGGCCGTATCTTCAGGATACGCAGTATTTT. Encoded protein: CAWSDPGGGPYLQDTQYF. The whole variable domain, filled in from reference TRBV30 and TRBJ2-3, reads SQTIHQWPATLVQPVGSPLSLECTVEGTSNPNLYWYRQAAGRGLQLLFYSVGIGQISSEVPQNLSASRPQDRQFILSSKKLLLSDSGFYLCAWSDPGGGPYLQDTQYFGPGTRLTVL.